The following is a T cell receptor (beta chain) sequence with its context. Its antigen is as yet unknown. The table came from immunoSEQ multiplex PCR; TCRdb's copy has only in-frame clones and leaves some out. The sample consists of 130,000 or so clones, over 75% of them appearing once. This sample is drawn from a study of cytomegalovirus exposure and HLA in healthy donors. The overall study: The 100 to 150 validation repertoires and the approximately 690 first-cohort repertoires shared a platform, a later analysis reported. Study outcomes and limitations: In vitro assays verified that three CMV-associated chains recognized CMV antigens specifically. The tendency of first-cohort TCR clusters to co-occur in the 120 validation repertoires was identified by a subsequent analysis.

Germline V gene sequence: CDR1 SGHVS, CDR2 FQNEAQ. The germline V and J ends were trimmed by 2 bases and 3 bases, with 14 bases remaining between them. The CDR3 runs 16 residues. The chain has TRBV7-8 and TRBJ2-4; weak D call: TRBD1 (6 bases). Sequenced input: PBMCs. This clonotype originated in a woman aged 30 to 39 in good health and CMV-seronegative. CDR3 loop: CASSLSGSRGKNIQYF. In DNA, the CDR3 is TGTGCCAGCAGCTTATCAGGGTCCAGGGGCAAAAACATTCAGTACTTC.